A single sample gave rise to the 11 T cell receptor beta chains below, sequenced in a study of blood T cell repertoires in COVID-19 (TCRdb year 2020). The receptor library was made with the immunoSEQ multiplex PCR assay. The table was pulled from immuneACCESS by TCRdb, which kept in-frame rearrangements only. Such tables lose some clones; where checked, under half of the loss comes from unresolved V genes, and the rest has no known cause. Counted in this sample were 90,000 to 110,000 clones; around 83% of them appeared once. The top ten clonotypes cover roughly 14% of the sample. What was sequenced was peripheral blood. These receptors all stem from an elderly woman with acute or convalescent COVID-19.

This clone has a count of ten or more. The chain combines TRBV10-1 with TRBJ1-2, with 8 bases that match TRBD1. In germline, CDR1 is WNHNN, CDR2 SYGVQD (reference sequence). V lost 5 bases and J lost 2; bases outside the gene matches: 1. The CDR3 is 13 amino acids. The CDR3 DNA follows: TGCGCCAGCAGTCGGACAGGGAACTATGGCTACACCTTC. Translated, it gives CASSRTGNYGYTF.

The genes are TRBV18 and TRBJ2-5; 7 bases map to TRBD2. The V gene's germline CDR1 is KGHSH and CDR2 LQKENI. V trimming: 3 bases; J trimming: 1 base; junction bases outside the gene matches: 2. The CDR3 length is 14 residues. The chain's CDR3 is CASSPTGGQETQYF. The CDR3 coding sequence is TGTGCCAGCTCACCTACGGGAGGCCAAGAGACCCAGTACTTC.

The chain joins TRBV5-5 to TRBJ2-7; 7 positions agree with TRBD2. Losses at the gene ends were 4 bases for V and 3 bases for J; bases not matched to a gene: 13. Germline V CDR1 and CDR2: SGHKS, YYEKEE (reference sequence). CDR3 length: 16 amino acids. The chain's CDR3 is CASSARDYLGIYEQYF. The CDR3 nucleotides are TGTGCCAGCAGCGCCCGGGACTATCTGGGGATCTACGAGCAGTACTTC. Drawing the rest from reference TRBV5-5 and TRBJ2-7, the complete variable domain is DAGVTQSPTHLIKTRGQQVTLRCSPISGHKSVSWYQQVLGQGPQFIFQYYEKEERGRGNFPDRFSARQFPNYSSELNVNALLLGDSALYLCASSARDYLGIYEQYFGPGTRLTVT.

The chain has TRBV5-1 and TRBJ2-3; tentative D call: TRBD1 (5 bases). Trimming took off 4 bases at V and 2 bases at J, with 11 bases between the two ends. The V gene's germline CDR1 is SGHRS and CDR2 YFSETQ. The CDR3 extends over 14 amino acids. The CDR3 DNA reads as TGCGCCAGCAGCCCGCAGGGTTTCACAGATACGCAGTATTTT. This encodes CASSPQGFTDTQYF.

The rearrangement joins TRBV28 to TRBJ2-5, with D perhaps TRBD1 (6 bases). Germline loops: CDR1 MDHEN, CDR2 SYDVKM. CDR3 size: 13 residues. Trimming left V 6 bases short and J 11 bases short, with 19 bases between. The CDR3 loop reads CASRISGVFSQYF. CDR3 nucleotides: TGTGCCAGCAGAATCTCAGGGGTATTTTCGCAGTACTTC.

DNA of the CDR3: TGTGCCAGCAGCTCCCTGACTAGCACCAAGGAGGGTACGCAGTATTTT. It yields the protein CASSSLTSTKEGTQYF. The gene calls are TRBV11-3 and TRBJ2-3, with 7 bases fitting TRBD2. The CDR3 has 16 residues. The V segment lost 4 bases and the J segment 8 bases; nucleotides outside the gene matches: 15. The germline CDR1 and CDR2 sequences are SGHNT and YENEEA. Based on the CDR3 plus reference TRBV11-3 and TRBJ2-3, the full variable domain is EAGVVQSPRYKIIEKKQPVAFWCNPISGHNTLYWYLQNLGQGPELLIRYENEEAVDDSQLPKDRFSAERLKGVDSTLKIQPAELGDSAVYLCASSSLTSTKEGTQYFGPGTRLTVL.

Written as DNA, the CDR3 is TGCAGCGTTGAAGGGGTTAGCGGGAGGACTACAGATACGCAGTATTTT. This sequence encodes CSVEGVSGRTTDTQYF. The chain joins TRBV29-1 to TRBJ2-3; 10 positions match TRBD2. Germline V gene sequence: CDR1 SQVTM, CDR2 ANQGSEA. The CDR3 has 16 amino acids. J was trimmed by 3 bases and V by 1 base; bases with no gene match: 7.

V gene TRBV11-2 combines with J gene TRBJ2-5; D is unclear. The germline V gene has CDR1 SGHAT and CDR2 FQNNGV. CDR3 size: 12 residues. Trimming took 5 bases from V and 1 from J, leaving 5 bases between them. CDR3 sequence (DNA): TGTGCCAGCAGCCCTACCCAAGAGACCCAGTACTTC. Protein product: CASSPTQETQYF.

The V gene is TRBV7-9, the J gene TRBJ2-3, with D perhaps TRBD1 (6 bases). Looked up from germline, CDR1 is SEHNR and CDR2 is FQNEAQ (reference sequence). The CDR3 totals 14 residues. Trimming stripped 4 bases from V and 4 bases from J, with 12 bases between. CDR3 protein: CASSSRGTADTQYF. CDR3 nucleotides: TGTGCCAGCAGCTCGAGGGGGACGGCAGATACGCAGTATTTT.

The chain joins TRBV18 to TRBJ1-6, with 8 bases matching TRBD1. Trimming at V came to 0 bases and at J to 5 bases, leaving 0 bases not matched to a gene. CDR3 size: 15 residues. Germline V CDR1 and CDR2: KGHSH, LQKENI. CDR3 sequence reads: CASSPPTGDNSPLHF. In nucleotides, the CDR3 is TGTGCCAGCTCACCACCGACAGGGGATAATTCACCCCTCCACTTT.

This sequence joins TRBV28 and TRBJ1-5, with 9 bases that match TRBD1. The CDR3 runs to 16 residues. V shed 1 base, J shed 6 bases, and the junction held 7 bases outside the gene matches. Germline values: CDR1 MDHEN, CDR2 SYDVKM. CDR3 loop: CASSLLIDRGVQPQHF. The CDR3 bases are TGTGCCAGCAGTTTATTAATTGACAGGGGGGTTCAGCCCCAGCATTTT.